This T cell receptor beta chain was captured by sequencing in a study of T cell changes during pregnancy in multiple sclerosis. Libraries were prepared by immunoSEQ multiplex PCR; TCRdb keeps only in-frame clonotypes and omits some of them. The profile covers about 44,000 clones, with about 90% appearing a single time and roughly 0.55% taken by the ten largest. There are 15 residues in the CDR3. The germline V and J ends were trimmed by 4 bases and 2 bases, with 10 bases remaining between them. Germline V gives CDR1 SGHKS, CDR2 YYEKEE (reference sequence). The sequence was collected from a female donor with multiple sclerosis, enrolled in a pregnancy study. Specimen: CD4+ T cells from peripheral blood mononuclear cells, collected in the third trimester of pregnancy. The chain recombines TRBV5-5 with TRBJ2-6; D is possibly TRBD1 (6 bases). CDR3 region: CASSRQGTGANVLTF. The CDR3, as DNA: TGTGCCAGCAGCCGCCAGGGGACTGGGGCCAACGTCCTGACTTTC. Full variable domain (rest looked up from reference TRBV5-5 and TRBJ2-6): DAGVTQSPTHLIKTRGQQVTLRCSPISGHKSVSWYQQVLGQGPQFIFQYYEKEERGRGNFPDRFSARQFPNYSSELNVNALLLGDSALYLCASSRQGTGANVLTFGAGSRLTVL.